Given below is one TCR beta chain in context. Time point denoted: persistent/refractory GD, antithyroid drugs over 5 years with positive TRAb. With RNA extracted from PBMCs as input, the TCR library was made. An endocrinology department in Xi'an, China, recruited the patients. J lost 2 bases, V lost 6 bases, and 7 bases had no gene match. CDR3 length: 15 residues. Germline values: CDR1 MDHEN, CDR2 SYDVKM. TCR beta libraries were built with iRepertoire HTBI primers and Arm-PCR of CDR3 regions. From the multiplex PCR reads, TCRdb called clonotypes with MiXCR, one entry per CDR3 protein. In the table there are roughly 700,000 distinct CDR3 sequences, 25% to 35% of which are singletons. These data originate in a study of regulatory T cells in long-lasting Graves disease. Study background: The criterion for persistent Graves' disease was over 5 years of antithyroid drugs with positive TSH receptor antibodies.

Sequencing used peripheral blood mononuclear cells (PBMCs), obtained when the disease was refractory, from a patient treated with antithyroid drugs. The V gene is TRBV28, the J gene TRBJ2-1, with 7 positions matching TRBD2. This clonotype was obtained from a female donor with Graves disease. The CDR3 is CASSPTGTTYNEQFF. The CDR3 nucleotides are TGTGCCAGCAGCCCCACCGGGACTACCTACAATGAGCAGTTCTTC.